This T cell receptor beta chain originates from a study of shared clonotypes between healthy human individuals. Original processing notes: Junction-only sequences without quality scores came from ImmunoSEQ, so filtering differed. Some clones are missing from TCRdb's copy, which holds only in-frame ones; the method was immunoSEQ multiplex PCR. V, J and clone size are those of that table, while D and trimming were read from the DNA. This table holds 2 million to 2.5 million clones, 95% found once. Trimming at V came to 11 bases and at J to 3 bases, leaving 11 bases not matched to a gene. The CDR3 runs 14 residues. Germline CDR1 and CDR2: MDHEN and SYDVKM.

The clonotype comes from a man aged 18 to 30 in good health. Input material: naive CD4+ T cells sorted from blood. Specified subset: CD45RA+ positively selected. This chain joins TRBV28 and TRBJ1-1, with TRBD1 matching over 8 bases. The CDR3, as DNA: TGTGCCGGCGCAGGGGGCGCGGACTACACTGAAGCTTTCTTT. Translation gives CAGAGGADYTEAFF.